The 13 T cell receptor beta chains reported below all come from one sample, sequenced in a study of shared clonotypes between healthy human individuals. Generated by immunoSEQ multiplex PCR, the TCRdb table keeps only in-frame clones and is missing some. The sample has roughly 1,100,000 clones; about 75% are singletons. Sequencing used memory CD4+ T cells sorted from blood. Subset of the sample: CD45RA-negative fraction. These receptors all come from a man aged 18 to 35 in good health.

The chain joins TRBV9 to TRBJ1-2; D not resolved. Germline lookup yields CDR1 SGDLS and CDR2 YYNGEE. V was pared by 3 bases and J by 0 bases, with 15 bases between. CDR3 length: 16 residues. The CDR3 sequence is CASSANSGMSNYGYTF. As DNA, the CDR3 is TGTGCCAGCAGCGCAAACTCCGGGATGTCTAACTATGGCTACACCTTC. Combining the CDR3 with reference TRBV9 and TRBJ1-2 gives the whole variable domain DSGVTQTPKHLITATGQRVTLRCSPRSGDLSVYWYQQSLDQGLQFLIQYYNGEERAKGNILERFSAQQFPDLHSELNLSSLELGDSALYFCASSANSGMSNYGYTFGSGTRLTVV.

This rearrangement joins TRBV2 to TRBJ1-1; unclear D gene. V lost 6 bases, J lost 0 bases, and 17 bases lay in between. Germline CDR1 is SNHLY and CDR2 is FYNNEI. This CDR3 spans 16 amino acids. The CDR3 loop is CASSPRGSSMNTEAFF. The CDR3 DNA is TGTGCCAGCAGCCCAAGAGGGAGCTCTATGAACACTGAAGCTTTCTTT. The complete variable domain, with remaining parts taken from reference TRBV2 and TRBJ1-1, reads EPEVTQTPSHQVTQMGQEVILRCVPISNHLYFYWYRQILGQKVEFLVSFYNNEISEKSEIFDDQFSVERPDGSNFTLKIRSTKLEDSAMYFCASSPRGSSMNTEAFFGQGTRLTVV.

This clone was counted a few times. The V call is TRBV29-1, the J call TRBJ1-2, with TRBD1 as a possible D gene (5 bases). V lost 4 bases and J lost 0, with 9 bases in between. This CDR3 has 13 amino acids. The germline CDR1 and CDR2 sequences are SQVTM and ANQGSEA. The CDR3 region is CSVVTVANYGYTF. The CDR3, as DNA: TGCAGCGTTGTGACAGTAGCTAACTATGGCTACACCTTC.

The chain uses TRBV6-6 and TRBJ2-3, with 8 bases aligning to TRBD1. The germline CDR1 and CDR2 sequences are MNHNY and SVGAGI (reference sequence). V was clipped by 5 bases and J by 0 bases; unmatched bases: 4. The CDR3 spans 15 residues. CDR3 in amino acids: CASSPRDRSTDTQYF. The CDR3 DNA follows: TGTGCCAGCAGTCCCCGGGACAGGAGCACAGATACGCAGTATTTT.

This clone was seen many times. The V and J genes are TRBV19 and TRBJ1-4; D perhaps matches TRBD1 (5 bases). Trimming left V 5 bases short and J 8 bases short, with 12 bases between. Per the germline V gene, CDR1 is LNHDA and CDR2 is SQIVND (reference sequence). The length of the CDR3 is 13 residues. CDR3 region: CASSQGAEEKLFF. CDR3 coding DNA: TGTGCCAGTAGTCAGGGAGCCGAGGAAAAACTGTTTTTT.

The V gene is TRBV19, the J gene TRBJ2-3; D is possibly TRBD2 (6 bases). CDR3 length: 14 amino acids. V was shortened by 3 bases and J by 2 bases, with 9 bases between the two germline ends. The V gene's germline CDR1 is LNHDA and CDR2 SQIVND (reference sequence). This chain's CDR3 is CASSIGRDTDTQYF. The CDR3 bases are TGTGCCAGTAGTATTGGGCGGGACACAGATACGCAGTATTTT.

V is TRBV6-5 and J is TRBJ1-5; 9 bases line up with TRBD1. Per germline, CDR1 MNHEY and CDR2 SVGAGI. This CDR3 is 15 amino acids long. Trimming at V came to 7 bases and at J to 3 bases, leaving 7 bases not matched to a gene. CDR3 sequence (DNA): TGTGCCAGCACTCCGACAGGGGGTTTCAATCAGCCCCAGCATTTT. This codes for CASTPTGGFNQPQHF.

The chain employs TRBV19 and TRBJ1-2, with D tentatively TRBD1 (5 bases). In germline, CDR1 is LNHDA, CDR2 SQIVND (reference sequence). Trimming stripped 4 bases from V and 5 bases from J, with 17 bases between. This CDR3 region has 15 residues. The CDR3 protein is CASSKPGSGPYGYTF. The DNA of the CDR3 is TGTGCCAGTAGTAAACCCGGGTCGGGACCGTATGGCTACACCTTC.

This sequence joins TRBV5-4 and TRBJ1-1; 7 bases map to TRBD1. The germline gives CDR1 SGHNT, CDR2 YYREEE (reference sequence). The CDR3 has 15 residues. V lost 4 bases to trimming and J lost 7 bases; unmatched junction nucleotides: 13. The chain's CDR3 is CASSQTGTVPGEAFF. The CDR3 DNA reads as TGTGCCAGCAGCCAGACTGGGACAGTTCCGGGTGAAGCTTTCTTT. The full variable domain, rest sourced from reference TRBV5-4 and TRBJ1-1, is ETGVTQSPTHLIKTRGQQVTLRCSSQSGHNTVSWYQQALGQGPQFIFQYYREEENGRGNFPPRFSGLQFPNYSSELNVNALELDDSALYLCASSQTGTVPGEAFFGQGTRLTVV.

The chain couples TRBV2 to TRBJ1-2; 8 bases line up with TRBD1. Germline CDR1 reads SNHLY; CDR2 reads FYNNEI. This CDR3 spans 12 amino acids. V shed 6 bases, J shed 7 bases, and the junction held 4 bases outside the gene matches. The chain's CDR3 is CASRVQGAGYTF. DNA of the CDR3: TGTGCCAGCAGGGTCCAGGGGGCTGGCTACACCTTC. The full variable domain, with the rest looked up from reference TRBV2 and TRBJ1-2, is EPEVTQTPSHQVTQMGQEVILRCVPISNHLYFYWYRQILGQKVEFLVSFYNNEISEKSEIFDDQFSVERPDGSNFTLKIRSTKLEDSAMYFCASRVQGAGYTFGSGTRLTVV.

The V and J genes are TRBV2 and TRBJ1-5, with D possibly matching TRBD1 (6 bases). The CDR3 runs 15 residues. Trimming cost V 7 bases and J 4 bases, with 17 bases left between them. The germline gives CDR1 SNHLY, CDR2 FYNNEI. The CDR3 spells CASKIADRPNQPQHF. The CDR3, as DNA: TGTGCCAGCAAAATAGCGGACAGACCTAATCAGCCCCAGCATTTT. Looking up the rest from reference TRBV2 and TRBJ1-5 gives the full variable domain: EPEVTQTPSHQVTQMGQEVILRCVPISNHLYFYWYRQILGQKVEFLVSFYNNEISEKSEIFDDQFSVERPDGSNFTLKIRSTKLEDSAMYFCASKIADRPNQPQHFGDGTRLSIL.

J is TRBJ2-7 and V is TRBV7-9; maybe TRBD1 (6 bases). The germline gives CDR1 SEHNR, CDR2 FQNEAQ (reference sequence). V was cut by 1 base and J by 4 bases, with 11 bases left in between. The CDR3 is made up of 14 amino acids. This CDR3 is CASSLEGVRYEQYF. The CDR3 DNA is TGTGCCAGCAGCTTAGAGGGGGTCAGGTACGAGCAGTACTTC.

The J gene is TRBJ2-7, the V gene TRBV28; unclear D gene. Germline CDR1 and CDR2: MDHEN and SYDVKM. The CDR3 has 11 amino acids. V lost 4 bases, J lost 3 bases, and 4 bases lay in between. The CDR3 DNA reads as TGTGCCAGCAGTTCCCACTACGAGCAGTACTTC. Translated, it gives CASSSHYEQYF.